The clone carrying this TCR beta chain was counted between two and nine times. Its target is unknown. This CDR3 region has 15 residues. V was clipped by 4 bases and J by 7 bases; unmatched bases: 11. CDR1 and CDR2 (germline): MDHEN, SYDVKM. This specimen belongs to a study of cytomegalovirus exposure and HLA in healthy donors. Study-wide background: The same platform as the approximately 730 first-cohort repertoires was used for the 95 to 150 validation repertoires, a later analysis reported. Findings and limits, study-wide: TCR beta chains numbering some 150 were designated cytomegalovirus-associated.

Only in-frame clones appear in the TCRdb table, and some are missing; sequencing was by immunoSEQ multiplex PCR. The sample contains some 100,000 clones, about 88% of which appear only once. J is TRBJ1-2 and V is TRBV28, with TRBD1 matching 8 bases. The sample consisted of PBMCs. The source of this sequence is a man between 18 and 35 years old in good health and CMV-seropositive. DNA of the CDR3: TGTGCCAGCAGTTCACAGCTACAGGGGGGAGTTGGCTACACCTTC. Its translation: CASSSQLQGGVGYTF.